These 30 T cell receptor beta chains share one sample of origin, sequenced in a study of cytomegalovirus exposure and HLA in healthy donors. The PCR contained 60 Vbeta and 13 Jbeta primers. Assay used: immunoSEQ multiplex PCR; TCRdb lists only in-frame clones, some missing. Here the sample spans 150,000 to 200,000 clones, roughly 80% being singletons. Material: PBMCs. The receptors stem from a boy aged 10-17 years in good health and CMV-seronegative.

CDR3: CASKVDSGNQPQHF. DNA of the CDR3: TGTGCCAGCAAAGTGGACAGCGGAAATCAGCCCCAGCATTTT. The V call is TRBV6-1, the J call TRBJ1-5; D might be TRBD1 (6 bases). Germline V gene data show CDR1 as MNHNS and CDR2 as SASEGT. CDR3 size: 14 residues. V was cut by 7 bases and J by 4 bases, with 14 bases left in between.

This clone appeared once. J is TRBJ1-5 and V is TRBV6-6; D unclear. Trimming cost V 2 bases and J 0 bases, with 11 bases left between them. The CDR3 extends over 16 amino acids. Germline V CDR1 and CDR2: MNHNY, SVGAGI (reference sequence). CDR3 in amino acids: CASSYGGQLSNQPQHF. As DNA, the CDR3 is TGTGCCAGCAGTTACGGTGGGCAGCTTAGCAATCAGCCCCAGCATTTT.

This chain connects TRBV5-1 to TRBJ1-4; TRBD1 matches at 7 bases. From germline, CDR1 is SGHRS and CDR2 YFSETQ. The CDR3 is made up of 17 amino acids. The V gene end was trimmed by 3 bases and the J gene end by 1 base; junction bases not matched to a gene: 9. This CDR3 is CASSSTGDLRTNEKLFF. The CDR3, as DNA: TGCGCCAGCAGCTCTACAGGGGATTTGAGAACTAATGAAAAACTGTTTTTT. Complete variable domain (other parts from reference TRBV5-1 and TRBJ1-4): KAGVTQTPRYLIKTRGQQVTLSCSPISGHRSVSWYQQTPGQGLQFLFEYFSETQRNKGNFPGRFSGRQFSNSRSEMNVSTLELGDSALYLCASSSTGDLRTNEKLFFGSGTQLSVL.

This clone was recorded a few times. The chain uses TRBV11-2 and TRBJ1-1, with 8 bases aligning to TRBD1. CDR3 length: 18 residues. V was pared by 5 bases and J by 1 base, with 15 bases of the junction left unmatched. The V gene's germline CDR1 is SGHAT and CDR2 FQNNGV. The CDR3 region is CASSPRFLGTGANTEAFF. Here the CDR3 DNA reads TGTGCCAGCAGCCCCCGGTTTTTGGGGACAGGAGCGAACACTGAAGCTTTCTTT. The full variable domain, its missing parts supplied by reference TRBV11-2 and TRBJ1-1, is EAGVAQSPRYKIIEKRQSVAFWCNPISGHATLYWYQQILGQGPKLLIQFQNNGVVDDSQLPKDRFSAERLKGVDSTLKIQPAKLEDSAVYLCASSPRFLGTGANTEAFFGQGTRLTVV.

The chain joins TRBV25-1 to TRBJ2-3, with D possibly TRBD2 on 6 matching bases. The CDR3 length is 18 residues. The V end was cut by 1 base, the J end by 0 bases, with 17 bases between. CDR1 is MGHDK, CDR2 SYGVNS, per germline. Written as DNA, the CDR3 is TGTGCCAGCAGTGAATTCTTTGGAAGCGGGCCAAGCACAGATACGCAGTATTTT. Protein product: CASSEFFGSGPSTDTQYF.

In DNA form, the CDR3 reads TGTGCCAGCTCACGGATAACACAGGACTCTGGGGCCAACGTCCTGACTTTC. It yields the protein CASSRITQDSGANVLTF. The V gene is TRBV18, the J gene TRBJ2-6; tentative D call: TRBD1 (5 bases). The CDR3 runs 17 residues. Trimming took off 4 bases at V and 0 bases at J, with 13 bases between the two ends. Germline V gives CDR1 KGHSH, CDR2 LQKENI.

This chain connects TRBV18 to TRBJ1-6; 9 positions match TRBD1. CDR1 and CDR2 from the germline V gene are KGHSH and LQKENI. Unmatched junction bases numbered 10, after V lost 5 bases and J lost 5 bases. The CDR3 consists of 17 residues. CDR3 bases: TGTGCCAGCTCAGCCAACAGGGGGCGAGGGGATAATTCACCCCTCCACTTT. Its translation is CASSANRGRGDNSPLHF.

V gene TRBV2 combines with J gene TRBJ2-7, with TRBD1 matching over 7 bases. This CDR3 has 14 residues. V shed 8 bases and J 1 base; nucleotides not matched to a gene: 8. The V gene's germline CDR1 is SNHLY and CDR2 FYNNEI. For the CDR3, the DNA is TGTGCCAGCGAAGGGCAGGGGGAATCCTACGAGCAGTACTTC. Translating gives CASEGQGESYEQYF. The whole variable domain, filled in from reference TRBV2 and TRBJ2-7, reads EPEVTQTPSHQVTQMGQEVILRCVPISNHLYFYWYRQILGQKVEFLVSFYNNEISEKSEIFDDQFSVERPDGSNFTLKIRSTKLEDSAMYFCASEGQGESYEQYFGPGTRLTVT.

This chain joins TRBV4-2 and TRBJ2-7, with 8 bases identical to TRBD1. V lost 4 bases, J lost 5 bases, and 7 bases stayed unmatched. This CDR3 is built from 14 residues. The germline gives CDR1 LGHNA, CDR2 YNFKEQ. CDR3 region: CASSPLDRAHEQYF. The CDR3 DNA reads TGTGCCAGCAGCCCTCTGGACAGGGCCCACGAGCAGTACTTC.

This clone was found a few times. The chain combines TRBV6-1 with TRBJ2-2, with D perhaps TRBD1 (5 bases). Trimming removed 2 bases from V and 7 bases from J, with 14 bases in between. The CDR3 loop spans 15 amino acids. In germline, CDR1 is MNHNS, CDR2 SASEGT. The CDR3 nucleotides are TGTGCCAGCAGTGAAAAAGCAGGGTCAGGCGGGGAGCTGTTTTTT. Translation: CASSEKAGSGGELFF.

The chain has TRBV30 and TRBJ2-7; TRBD1 aligns across 9 bases. The J segment lost 3 bases and the V segment lost 3 bases, leaving 3 bases of the junction unmatched. The CDR3 contains 13 residues. Germline CDR1 and CDR2: GTSNPN and SVGIG (reference sequence). The CDR3 is CAWRRDRDYEQYF. Here the CDR3 DNA reads TGTGCCTGGAGACGGGACAGGGACTACGAGCAGTACTTC.

The CDR3 nucleotides are TGTGCCAGCAGGCCCGGACAGACCAACACTGAAGCTTTCTTT. Translating gives CASRPGQTNTEAFF. The rearrangement joins TRBV6-5 to TRBJ1-1; a possible D gene is TRBD1 (6 bases). This CDR3 comprises 14 residues. Germline V gene lookup returns CDR1 MNHEY and CDR2 SVGAGI. Trimming cost V 6 bases and J 2 bases, with 13 bases left between them.

This rearrangement joins TRBV7-2 to TRBJ1-1, with TRBD1 identical over 10 bases. Germline loops: CDR1 SGHTA, CDR2 FQGNSA. The CDR3 totals 14 residues. The trim removed 5 bases at V and 7 bases at J, leaving 7 bases unmatched. The CDR3 loop reads CASSKGQGINEAFF. For the CDR3, the DNA is TGTGCCAGCAGCAAGGGACAGGGGATAAATGAAGCTTTCTTT.

This clone was seen more than once but under ten times. This chain uses TRBV19 with TRBJ2-1; 8 nucleotides match TRBD2. CDR3 length: 15 amino acids. With V trimmed by 5 bases and J by 8 bases, 11 bases remained unmatched. The germline V gene has CDR1 LNHDA and CDR2 SQIVND (reference sequence). Here the CDR3 reads CASSSTSGVYHEQFF. In nucleotides, the CDR3 is TGTGCCAGTAGTTCTACTAGCGGCGTTTATCATGAGCAGTTCTTC.

This CDR3 reads CASSLDRGSYEQYF. The CDR3 bases are TGTGCCAGCAGTTTGGACAGGGGATCCTACGAGCAGTACTTC. The genes are TRBV28 and TRBJ2-7, with TRBD1 matching over 9 bases. Germline CDR1 is MDHEN and CDR2 is SYDVKM. The CDR3 length is 14 residues. Unmatched junction bases numbered 1, after V lost 3 bases and J lost 1 base.

The V and J genes are TRBV7-9 and TRBJ1-1, with a weak D call TRBD1 (5 bases). Trimming cost V 5 bases and J 1 base, with 5 bases left between them. Germline CDR1 and CDR2: SEHNR and FQNEAQ (reference sequence). This CDR3 has 12 residues. CDR3 sequence reads: CASSQGNTEAFF. CDR3 DNA sequence: TGTGCCAGCAGCCAGGGGAACACTGAAGCTTTCTTT.

This clone occurred once. The gene calls are TRBV2 and TRBJ1-1; D is undetermined. Germline CDR1 and CDR2: SNHLY and FYNNEI. V shed 6 bases and J shed 1 base, with 12 bases lying between them. The CDR3 is 14 amino acids. For the CDR3, the DNA is TGTGCCAGCAGGAGGTATAATCGGAACACTGAAGCTTTCTTT. Its translation is CASRRYNRNTEAFF.

The chain combines TRBV11-2 with TRBJ2-2; the match to TRBD2 covers 8 bases. CDR3 length: 16 residues. Trimming at V came to 3 bases and at J to 6 bases, leaving 9 bases not matched to a gene. The germline gives CDR1 SGHAT, CDR2 FQNNGV. The CDR3, as DNA: TGTGCCAGCAGCTTTTCGGGGGGGCTCTTGGCCGGGGAGCTGTTTTTT. Translated: CASSFSGGLLAGELFF.

The genes are TRBV29-1 and TRBJ2-7; D perhaps matches TRBD2 (7 bases). The V gene's germline CDR1 is SQVTM and CDR2 ANQGSEA. This CDR3 has 13 residues. Trimming shortened V by 5 bases and J by 8 bases, and 19 bases separated the two germline ends. The CDR3: CSVFTPQGLKQYF. The CDR3, as DNA: TGCAGCGTTTTTACCCCACAGGGACTAAAGCAGTACTTC.

This chain joins TRBV19 and TRBJ2-7; no firm D call. Germline values: CDR1 LNHDA, CDR2 SQIVND (reference sequence). This CDR3 contains 15 residues. Trimming left V 3 bases short and J 0 bases short, with 12 bases between. CDR3 DNA: TGTGCCAGTAGTATGGGCAGAAAACACTCCTACGAGCAGTACTTC. Translation: CASSMGRKHSYEQYF.

The rearrangement joins TRBV5-4 to TRBJ1-2; D not certain. Deletions cut 6 bases from V and 3 bases from J, with 18 bases between. The CDR3 contains 15 residues. Germline CDR1 is SGHNT and CDR2 is YYREEE (reference sequence). DNA of the CDR3: TGTGCCAGCACCTCTTTCGGCGGAGAGGACTATGGCTACACCTTC. Its protein product is CASTSFGGEDYGYTF.

The chain has TRBV6-4 and TRBJ2-6; a weak D match, TRBD1 (5 bases). Trimming left V 3 bases short and J 4 bases short, with 7 bases between. The CDR3 is 14 amino acids. Germline V gene lookup returns CDR1 MRHNA and CDR2 SNTAGT. CDR3 in amino acids: CASSEGEGANVLTF. CDR3 bases: TGTGCCAGCAGTGAAGGGGAAGGGGCCAACGTCCTGACTTTC.

The rearrangement links TRBV30 to TRBJ2-7; D not certain. Germline loops: CDR1 GTSNPN, CDR2 SVGIG (reference sequence). The ends were cut back, 4 bases at V and 2 bases at J, with 12 bases in the middle. This CDR3 comprises 13 residues. The CDR3 nucleotides are TGTGCCTGGAAACGACAAACCGCCTACGAGCAGTACTTC. It encodes CAWKRQTAYEQYF.

The V and J genes are TRBV6-1 and TRBJ2-7; D possibly corresponds to TRBD1 (5 bases). CDR3 length equals 14 residues. Between the trimmed V and J ends, which lost 4 bases and 6 bases, there was a span of 16 bases. Germline assignment: CDR1 MNHNS and CDR2 SASEGT. The CDR3 is CASSAVETVREQYF. The CDR3 nucleotides are TGTGCCAGCAGTGCAGTCGAGACAGTTCGCGAGCAGTACTTC.

This clone turned up a few times. The chain joins TRBV4-1 to TRBJ1-1; the match to TRBD1 covers 7 bases. Germline V gene lookup returns CDR1 MGHRA and CDR2 YSYEKL. V shed 2 bases and J 5 bases; nucleotides not matched to a gene: 5. This CDR3 spans 14 amino acids. The CDR3 DNA sequence: TGCGCCAGCAGCCAAAAACCCAGGGGGACTGAAGCTTTCTTT. It yields the protein CASSQKPRGTEAFF.

The chain has TRBV30 and TRBJ2-1; 11 bases are a match to TRBD2. Germline values: CDR1 GTSNPN, CDR2 SVGIG (reference sequence). The length of the CDR3 is 13 residues. J gave up 10 bases and V 5 bases, and 7 bases lay outside the gene matches. The CDR3 reads CAWGGTSGGEQFF. The CDR3 DNA reads TGTGCCTGGGGGGGGACTAGCGGTGGGGAGCAGTTCTTC.

This clone is a singleton in its sample. The rearrangement links TRBV5-1 to TRBJ1-1; no clear D. Germline V gene sequence: CDR1 SGHRS, CDR2 YFSETQ. V lost 4 bases and J lost 5, with 9 bases in between. The CDR3 is made up of 12 amino acids. CDR3 DNA: TGCGCCAGCAGCCCGCGAGGGACTGAAGCTTTCTTT. It translates to CASSPRGTEAFF.

The chain is built from TRBV5-1 and TRBJ1-2; 7 bases are a match to TRBD1. V shed 6 bases and J 2 bases; nucleotides not matched to a gene: 7. The CDR3 has 14 amino acids. The germline gives CDR1 SGHRS, CDR2 YFSETQ. CDR3 residues: CASMQGGGNYGYTF. CDR3 nucleotides: TGCGCCAGCATGCAAGGAGGGGGCAACTATGGCTACACCTTC.

The J gene is TRBJ1-5, the V gene TRBV19; 8 bases line up with TRBD1. Germline values: CDR1 LNHDA, CDR2 SQIVND (reference sequence). V trimming: 6 bases; J trimming: 9 bases; junction bases outside the gene matches: 10. The CDR3 is made up of 14 amino acids. In DNA form, the CDR3 reads TGTGCCAGTAGCCCGGGACAGGTTGGGGGGCCCCAGCATTTT. Protein sequence: CASSPGQVGGPQHF.

This clone was seen a handful of times. This sequence joins TRBV6-4 and TRBJ2-5; 13 bases align to TRBD2. Trimming at V came to 3 bases and at J to 5 bases, leaving 3 bases not matched to a gene. The CDR3 spans 15 residues. Looked up from germline, CDR1 is MRHNA and CDR2 is SNTAGT. The CDR3: CASSEGTSGAETQYF. In DNA form, the CDR3 reads TGTGCCAGCAGTGAGGGGACTAGCGGGGCTGAGACCCAGTACTTC.